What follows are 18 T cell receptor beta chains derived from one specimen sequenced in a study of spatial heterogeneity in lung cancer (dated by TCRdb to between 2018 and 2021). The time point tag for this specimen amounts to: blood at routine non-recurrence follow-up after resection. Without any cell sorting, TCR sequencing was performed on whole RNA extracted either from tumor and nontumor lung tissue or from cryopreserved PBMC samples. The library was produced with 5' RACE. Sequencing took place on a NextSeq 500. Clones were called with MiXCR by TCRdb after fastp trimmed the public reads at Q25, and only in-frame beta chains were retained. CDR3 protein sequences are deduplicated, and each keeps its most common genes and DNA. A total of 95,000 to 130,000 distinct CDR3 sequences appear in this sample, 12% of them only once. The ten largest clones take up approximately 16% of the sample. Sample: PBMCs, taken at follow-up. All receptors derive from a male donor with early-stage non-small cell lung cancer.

In DNA, the CDR3 is TGTGCCAGCAGCTTGGACATGGAAGAGACCCAGTACTTC. This encodes CASSLDMEETQYF. V gene TRBV5-4 combines with J gene TRBJ2-5; D unresolved. This CDR3 spans 13 amino acids. Trimming took 0 bases from V and 3 from J, leaving 6 bases between them. Germline loops: CDR1 SGHNT, CDR2 YYREEE (reference sequence).

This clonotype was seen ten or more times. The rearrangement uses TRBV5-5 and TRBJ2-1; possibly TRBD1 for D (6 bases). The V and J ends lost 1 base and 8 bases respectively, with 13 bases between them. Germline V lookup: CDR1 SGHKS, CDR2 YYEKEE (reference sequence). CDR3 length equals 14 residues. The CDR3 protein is CASSLSTGVDEQFF. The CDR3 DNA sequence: TGTGCCAGCAGCTTGTCGACAGGCGTTGATGAGCAGTTCTTC.

The CDR3 nucleotides read TGTGCCAGCAGAAAAGCCGGGACAGGGGCCGATACGCAGTATTTT. It yields the protein CASRKAGTGADTQYF. The J gene is TRBJ2-3, the V gene TRBV9; 10 positions agree with TRBD1. Trimming removed 5 bases from V and 6 bases from J; junction bases left unmatched: 9. Germline values: CDR1 SGDLS, CDR2 YYNGEE. The CDR3 covers 15 residues.

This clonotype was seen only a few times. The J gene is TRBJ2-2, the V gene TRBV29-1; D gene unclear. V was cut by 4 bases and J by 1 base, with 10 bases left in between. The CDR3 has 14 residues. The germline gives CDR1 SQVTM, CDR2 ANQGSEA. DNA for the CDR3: TGCAGCGTTGGAGTCCGAAGGAACACCGGGGAGCTGTTTTTT. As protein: CSVGVRRNTGELFF.

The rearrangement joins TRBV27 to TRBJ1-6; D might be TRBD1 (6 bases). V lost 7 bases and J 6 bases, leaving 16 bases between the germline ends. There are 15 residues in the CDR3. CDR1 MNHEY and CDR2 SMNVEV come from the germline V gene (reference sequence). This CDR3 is CASTTIGGGNSPLHF. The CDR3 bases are TGTGCCAGCACTACCATCGGAGGGGGTAATTCACCCCTCCACTTT.

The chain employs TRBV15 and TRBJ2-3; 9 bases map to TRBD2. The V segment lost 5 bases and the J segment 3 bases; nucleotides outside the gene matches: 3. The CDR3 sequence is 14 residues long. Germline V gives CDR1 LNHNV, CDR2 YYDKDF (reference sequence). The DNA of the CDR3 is TGTGCCACCAGCTCTAGCGGGGTTACAGATACGCAGTATTTT. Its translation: CATSSSGVTDTQYF.

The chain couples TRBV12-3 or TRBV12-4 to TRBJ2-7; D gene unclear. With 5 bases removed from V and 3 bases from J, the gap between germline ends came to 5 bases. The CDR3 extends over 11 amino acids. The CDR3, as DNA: TGTGCCAGCAGTCCCCACTACGAGCAGTACTTC. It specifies CASSPHYEQYF.

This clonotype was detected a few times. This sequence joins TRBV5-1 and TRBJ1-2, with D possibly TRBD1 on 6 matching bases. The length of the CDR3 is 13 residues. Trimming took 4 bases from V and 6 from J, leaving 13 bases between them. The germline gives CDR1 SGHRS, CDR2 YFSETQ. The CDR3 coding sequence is TGCGCCAGCAGCGCCCACAGGGACGATGGCTACACCTTC. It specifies CASSAHRDDGYTF. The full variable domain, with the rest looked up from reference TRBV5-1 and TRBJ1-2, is KAGVTQTPRYLIKTRGQQVTLSCSPISGHRSVSWYQQTPGQGLQFLFEYFSETQRNKGNFPGRFSGRQFSNSRSEMNVSTLELGDSALYLCASSAHRDDGYTFGSGTRLTVV.

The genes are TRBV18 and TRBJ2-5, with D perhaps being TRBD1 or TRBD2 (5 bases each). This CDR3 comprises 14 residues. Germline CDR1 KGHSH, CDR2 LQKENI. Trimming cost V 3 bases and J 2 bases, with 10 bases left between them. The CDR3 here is CASSPGRTQETQYF. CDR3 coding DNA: TGTGCCAGCTCACCGGGACGGACACAAGAGACCCAGTACTTC.

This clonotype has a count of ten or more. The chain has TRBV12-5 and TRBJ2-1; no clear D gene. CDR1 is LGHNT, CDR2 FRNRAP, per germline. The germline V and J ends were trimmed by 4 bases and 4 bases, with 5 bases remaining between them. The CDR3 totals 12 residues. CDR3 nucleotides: TGTGCTAGTGGTTGGATGTACAATGAGCAGTTCTTC. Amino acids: CASGWMYNEQFF.

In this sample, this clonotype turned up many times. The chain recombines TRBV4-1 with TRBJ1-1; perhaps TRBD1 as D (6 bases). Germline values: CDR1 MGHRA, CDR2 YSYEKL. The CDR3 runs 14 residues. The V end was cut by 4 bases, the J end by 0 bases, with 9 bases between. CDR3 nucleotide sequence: TGCGCCAGCAGCCGGACAGCTATGAACACTGAAGCTTTCTTT. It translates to CASSRTAMNTEAFF.

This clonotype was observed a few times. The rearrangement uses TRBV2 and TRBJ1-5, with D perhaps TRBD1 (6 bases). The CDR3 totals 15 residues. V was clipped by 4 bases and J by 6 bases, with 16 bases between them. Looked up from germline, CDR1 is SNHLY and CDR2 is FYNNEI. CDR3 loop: CASSGLGGFGQPQHF. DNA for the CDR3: TGTGCCAGCAGTGGTTTGGGGGGCTTCGGTCAGCCCCAGCATTTT.

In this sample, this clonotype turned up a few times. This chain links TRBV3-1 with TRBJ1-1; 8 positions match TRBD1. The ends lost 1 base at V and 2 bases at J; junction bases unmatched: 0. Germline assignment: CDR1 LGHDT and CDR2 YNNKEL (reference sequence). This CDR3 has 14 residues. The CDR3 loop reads CASSQAGGNTEAFF. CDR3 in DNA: TGTGCCAGCAGCCAAGCAGGGGGCAACACTGAAGCTTTCTTT.

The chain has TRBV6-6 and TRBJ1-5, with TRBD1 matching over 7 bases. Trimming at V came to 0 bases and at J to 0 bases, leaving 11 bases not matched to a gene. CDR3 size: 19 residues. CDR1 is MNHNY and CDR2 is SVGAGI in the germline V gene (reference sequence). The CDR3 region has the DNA TGTGCCAGCAGTTACTCGGTGGACAGGTTGATCAATAGCAATCAGCCCCAGCATTTT. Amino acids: CASSYSVDRLINSNQPQHF.

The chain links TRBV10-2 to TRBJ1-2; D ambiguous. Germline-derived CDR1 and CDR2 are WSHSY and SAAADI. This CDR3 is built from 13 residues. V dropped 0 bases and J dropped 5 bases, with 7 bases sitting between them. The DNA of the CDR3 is TGCGCCAGCAGTGAGTCGGCCGGTTATGGCTACACCTTC. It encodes CASSESAGYGYTF.

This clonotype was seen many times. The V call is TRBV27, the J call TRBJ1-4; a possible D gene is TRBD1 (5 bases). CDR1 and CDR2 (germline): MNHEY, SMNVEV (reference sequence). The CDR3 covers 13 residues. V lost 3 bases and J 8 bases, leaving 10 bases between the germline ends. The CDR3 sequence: CASSLQGGEKLFF. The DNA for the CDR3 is TGTGCCAGCAGTTTGCAGGGCGGGGAAAAACTGTTTTTT.

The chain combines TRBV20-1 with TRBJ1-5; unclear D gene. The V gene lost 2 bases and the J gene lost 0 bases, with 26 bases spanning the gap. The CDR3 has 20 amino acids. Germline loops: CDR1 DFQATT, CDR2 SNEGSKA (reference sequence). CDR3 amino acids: CSARQEGLIGTRDSNQPQHF. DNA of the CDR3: TGCAGTGCTAGACAAGAAGGGCTGATCGGAACACGGGATAGCAATCAGCCCCAGCATTTT.

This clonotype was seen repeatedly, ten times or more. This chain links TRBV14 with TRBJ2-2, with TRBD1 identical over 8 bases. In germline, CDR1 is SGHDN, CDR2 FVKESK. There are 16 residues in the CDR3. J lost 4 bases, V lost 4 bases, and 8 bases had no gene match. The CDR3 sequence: CASSPPRTGSTGELFF. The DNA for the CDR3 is TGTGCCAGCAGCCCCCCCAGGACAGGGTCCACCGGGGAGCTGTTTTTT.